These 16 T cell receptor beta chains originate from one sample sequenced in a study of shared clonotypes between healthy human individuals. The assay was immunoSEQ multiplex PCR, and TCRdb's table has in-frame clones only and misses some. Of around 600,000 clones listed, roughly 95% were seen once; the top ten hold over 0.1%. The naive CD8 subset, CD45RO-negative cells positively selected for CCR7, excluded terminally differentiated effector memory CD45RA+ cells. The specimen was naive CD8+ T cells sorted from blood. These TCRs come from a woman in her twenties or thirties in good health.

The chain recombines TRBV2 with TRBJ1-5, with TRBD1 identical over 11 bases. Germline CDR1 is SNHLY and CDR2 is FYNNEI. The CDR3 contains 19 residues. With 6 bases clipped from V and 0 bases from J, the junction kept 13 bases outside the gene matches. CDR3 DNA: TGTGCCAGCAGGGGAGGACCGGGACAGGGGGGACATAGCAATCAGCCCCAGCATTTT. It translates to CASRGGPGQGGHSNQPQHF.

Written as DNA, the CDR3 is TGCGCCAGCAGCCAAGGCCAAGCGGGAGGCCTCTACGAGCAGTACTTC. It yields the protein CASSQGQAGGLYEQYF. The rearrangement links TRBV4-1 to TRBJ2-5, with 9 bases identical to TRBD2. The J call may be wrong; the DNA end is better matched by TRBJ2-7. The CDR3 runs 16 residues. Germline values: CDR1 MGHRA, CDR2 YSYEKL.

The CDR3 protein is CASGRTPALEGSTGNTIYF. The CDR3, as DNA: TGTGCCAGCGGTCGCACCCCGGCTTTGGAGGGTTCTACTGGAAACACCATATATTTT. The rearrangement joins TRBV7-8 to TRBJ1-3; D not resolved. This CDR3 region has 19 residues. Germline loops: CDR1 SGHVS, CDR2 FQNEAQ. Trimming removed 8 bases at V and 2 bases at J, with 28 bases between.

In regard to this clone: Other DNA sequences in the same sample also yield this CDR3. The chain employs TRBV27 and TRBJ1-1, with D tentatively TRBD1 (5 bases). Germline V gene data show CDR1 as MNHEY and CDR2 as SMNVEV (reference sequence). This CDR3 is 14 amino acids long. Trimming stripped 3 bases from V and 1 base from J, with 9 bases between. The CDR3 nucleotides read TGTGCCAGCAGTTTTGGTGGGGCGAACACTGAAGCTTTCTTT. Its protein product is CASSFGGANTEAFF.

The chain recombines TRBV9 with TRBJ1-1; tentative D call: TRBD1 (5 bases). Germline CDR1 reads SGDLS; CDR2 reads YYNGEE. V dropped 3 bases and J dropped 3 bases, with 12 bases sitting between them. The CDR3 totals 14 residues. Here the CDR3 reads CASSDSIGDTEAFF. CDR3 sequence (DNA): TGTGCCAGCAGCGATTCGATAGGGGACACTGAAGCTTTCTTT.

In DNA, the CDR3 is TGTGCCAGCAGTTTACCTTCTTCCGGGACAGCCTACAATGAGCAGTTCTTC. The encoded protein is CASSLPSSGTAYNEQFF. The genes are TRBV28 and TRBJ2-1; 7 bases fit TRBD1. V gave up 2 bases and J gave up 2 bases; unmatched junction bases: 9. Germline CDR1 MDHEN, CDR2 SYDVKM. This CDR3 is built from 17 residues. The entire variable domain, with the rest obtained from reference TRBV28 and TRBJ2-1, is as follows: DVKVTQSSRYLVKRTGEKVFLECVQDMDHENMFWYRQDPGLGLRLIYFSYDVKMKEKGDIPEGYSVSREKKERFSLILESASTNQTSMYLCASSLPSSGTAYNEQFFGPGTRLTVL.

The chain is built from TRBV30 and TRBJ2-2; D possibly corresponds to TRBD2 (5 bases). The V end lost 3 bases, the J end lost 7 bases, and 12 bases lay between the germline ends. The CDR3 extends over 13 amino acids. Germline values: CDR1 GTSNPN, CDR2 SVGIG (reference sequence). In DNA, the CDR3 is TGTGCCTGGAGAAGCGCCGGGGTCGGGGAGCTGTTTTTT. It specifies CAWRSAGVGELFF.

This clone has only one observation. The CDR3 DNA sequence: TGTGCCAGCAGCCGTCGGGGACTAGCGGGGGTAAATGAGCAGTTCTTC. Its protein is CASSRRGLAGVNEQFF. The chain joins TRBV7-9 to TRBJ2-1; TRBD2 aligns across 14 bases. The CDR3 extends over 16 amino acids. Trimming at V came to 5 bases and at J to 7 bases, leaving 7 bases not matched to a gene. Germline V gives CDR1 SEHNR, CDR2 FQNEAQ (reference sequence).

The chain uses TRBV27 and TRBJ2-5; D is possibly TRBD1 (6 bases). The end of the DNA is better explained by TRBJ2-7, so the J call may be wrong. The CDR3 length is 13 residues. Germline V gene sequence: CDR1 MNHEY, CDR2 SMNVEV (reference sequence). For the CDR3, the DNA is TGTGCCAGCGGAATAGGACAGTCCTACGAGCAGTACTTC. Translation gives CASGIGQSYEQYF.

The V call is TRBV28, the J call TRBJ2-1; 8 nucleotides agree with TRBD1. CDR3 length: 17 residues. J gave up 7 bases and V 1 base, and 12 bases lay outside the gene matches. Germline assignment: CDR1 MDHEN and CDR2 SYDVKM. Here the CDR3 reads CASSLSLDRDLVNEQFF. The CDR3 nucleotides read TGTGCCAGCAGTTTATCCTTGGACAGGGATTTAGTTAATGAGCAGTTCTTC.

This chain connects TRBV30 to TRBJ2-7; D is unresolved. This CDR3 region has 13 residues. Germline values: CDR1 GTSNPN, CDR2 SVGIG (reference sequence). Trimming removed 0 bases at V and 6 bases at J, with 12 bases between. The CDR3 DNA follows: TGTGCCTGGAGTGTAGACGGACGGACCGAGCAGTACTTC. Translation gives CAWSVDGRTEQYF.

The chain links TRBV28 to TRBJ1-1; 10 bases match TRBD1. CDR3 size: 17 residues. Per the germline V gene, CDR1 is MDHEN and CDR2 is SYDVKM. V gave up 3 bases and J gave up 2 bases; unmatched junction bases: 9. The CDR3 spells CASSFTTWTGGNTEAFF. CDR3 nucleotides: TGTGCCAGCAGTTTCACGACTTGGACAGGGGGAAACACTGAAGCTTTCTTT.

The chain carries TRBV28 and TRBJ2-7, with D perhaps TRBD1 or TRBD2 (5 bases each). This CDR3 is 16 amino acids long. The V and J ends lost 4 bases and 3 bases respectively, with 19 bases between them. Germline V gene sequence: CDR1 MDHEN, CDR2 SYDVKM. The CDR3 sequence: CASSSQPDGDGYEQYF. The CDR3 coding sequence is TGTGCCAGCAGTTCCCAACCGGACGGGGACGGCTACGAGCAGTACTTC.

This chain joins TRBV9 and TRBJ2-1; a possible D gene is TRBD2 (7 bases). The CDR3 is made up of 15 amino acids. V was shortened by 5 bases and J by 4 bases, with 16 bases between the two germline ends. Germline values: CDR1 SGDLS, CDR2 YYNGEE. The CDR3 region is CASRGTGREYNEQFF. Written as DNA, the CDR3 is TGTGCCAGCAGGGGAACAGGGAGGGAATACAATGAGCAGTTCTTC. Full variable domain (outside the CDR3, taken from reference TRBV9 and TRBJ2-1): DSGVTQTPKHLITATGQRVTLRCSPRSGDLSVYWYQQSLDQGLQFLIQYYNGEERAKGNILERFSAQQFPDLHSELNLSSLELGDSALYFCASRGTGREYNEQFFGPGTRLTVL.

This clone has only one observation. This chain connects TRBV5-1 to TRBJ2-7; D remains unclear. Looked up from germline, CDR1 is SGHRS and CDR2 is YFSETQ. V shed 6 bases and J shed 3 bases, with 13 bases lying between them. The CDR3 consists of 13 residues. The CDR3 DNA reads TGCGCCAGCACCAACTCACCGGGCTACGAGCAGTACTTC. Translating gives CASTNSPGYEQYF.

This chain connects TRBV28 to TRBJ2-1; D perhaps matches TRBD1 (6 bases). CDR3 size: 11 residues. Germline CDR1 MDHEN, CDR2 SYDVKM. Deletions cut 8 bases from V and 8 bases from J, with 10 bases between. CDR3 region: CASQGIDEQFF. The CDR3 DNA is TGTGCCAGCCAGGGGATCGATGAGCAGTTCTTC.